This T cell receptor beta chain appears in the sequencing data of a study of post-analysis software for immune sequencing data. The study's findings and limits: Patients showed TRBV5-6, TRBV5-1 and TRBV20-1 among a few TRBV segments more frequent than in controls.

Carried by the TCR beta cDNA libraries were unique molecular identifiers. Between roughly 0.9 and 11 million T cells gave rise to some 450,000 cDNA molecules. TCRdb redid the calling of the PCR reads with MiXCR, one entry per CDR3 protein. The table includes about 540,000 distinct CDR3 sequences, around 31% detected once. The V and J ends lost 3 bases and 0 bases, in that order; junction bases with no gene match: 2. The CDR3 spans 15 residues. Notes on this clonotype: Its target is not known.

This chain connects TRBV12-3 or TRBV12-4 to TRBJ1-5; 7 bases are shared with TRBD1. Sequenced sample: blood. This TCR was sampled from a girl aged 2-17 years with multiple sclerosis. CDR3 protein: CASSLTGRSNQPQHF. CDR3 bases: TGTGCCAGCAGTTTGACAGGGCGTAGCAATCAGCCCCAGCATTTT.